A selection of T cell receptor beta chains follows, all from one sample in a study of neurological immune-mediated disorders. TCRdb re-analysed the 5' RACE reads in MiXCR, keeping a single row per CDR3 protein. Here the sample spans about 28,000 distinct CDR3 sequences, around 10% being singletons. Sequenced sample: PBMCs. The receptors here all came from a man aged 55 to 70 in good health. Both conserved end residues are part of each CDR3.

V	J	CDR3
TRBV7-9	TRBJ2-7	CASSSPRDSYYEQYF
TRBV12-3/TRBV12-4	TRBJ2-3	CASNRGGTDTQYF
TRBV28	TRBJ1-6	CASSLFGVGDSPLHF
TRBV7-8	TRBJ2-5	CASSLYTGVFQTQYF
TRBV27	TRBJ2-1	CASSSIAGGPSLYNEQFF
TRBV7-7	TRBJ1-1	CASSPLGSGGTEAFF
TRBV7-9	TRBJ2-2	CASSGTLLNTGELFF
TRBV28	TRBJ1-5	CASRSTTAQPQHF
TRBV28	TRBJ1-6	CASSPMTGRNSPLHF
TRBV12-3/TRBV12-4	TRBJ1-5	CASSSQVQQPQHF
TRBV5-6	TRBJ2-7	CASSLRGADNEQYF
TRBV28	TRBJ1-5	CASSFPGAQPQHF
TRBV7-9	TRBJ2-5	CASSLTPPWGTQETQYF
TRBV6-5	TRBJ1-4	CASRDRANEKLFF
TRBV18	TRBJ2-7	CASRAGTGNEQYF